This TCR beta chain was identified during a study of prognosis after radiotherapy for stage I lung cancer. For the study at large: Enrollment began in 2018 and ended in 2019; the enrolled patients had stage I non-small cell lung cancer.

Study results and limitations: Lower values of Shannon entropy after stereotactic body radiation therapy were seen in patients who developed distant metastases. There was a fall in unique TCR clone counts after stereotactic body radiation therapy, median about 9,200 versus 6,500.

Judged by abundance, this clonotype is medium-sized (0.01 to 0.1%). What it binds is not known. From genomic DNA, TCR beta CDR3 was amplified by two-round multiplex PCR. Each TRBV and TRBJ gene had its own primer in the first PCR round. TCRdb itself ran the multiplex PCR reads through MiXCR, one entry per CDR3 protein. The profile shows roughly 27,000 distinct CDR3 sequences, about 43% of them singletons. This material consisted of PBMCs, taken before or after stereotactic body radiation therapy (not recorded which). The source is a donor over 45 with non-small cell lung cancer.

The CDR3: CASSYLNTEAFF. The CDR3 bases are TGTGCCAGCAGCTATTTGAACACTGAAGCTTTCTTT. V gene TRBV6-1 combines with J gene TRBJ1-1; unclear D gene. The CDR3 contains 12 residues. Trimming took off 6 bases at V and 0 bases at J, with 5 bases between the two ends. The germline CDR1 and CDR2 sequences are MNHNS and SASEGT.